This record looks at one T cell receptor (beta chain) sequence and its context. V lost 3 bases and J lost 3, with 16 bases in between. CDR3 size: 15 residues. From germline, CDR1 is SGHKS and CDR2 YYEKEE (reference sequence). Only in-frame clones appear in the TCRdb table, and some are missing; sequencing was by immunoSEQ multiplex PCR. The profile shows 65,000 to 70,000 clones, approximately 88% of them singletons. This entry is derived from a study of control samples from healthy donors and cancer patients. This receptor was taken from a woman in her forties or fifties with lung cancer. Sequencing used PBMCs. The chain has TRBV5-5 and TRBJ2-7; D is perhaps TRBD2 (6 bases). In DNA form, the CDR3 reads TGTGCCAGCAGCTGGGGGGAGGCCCGCCGCTACGAGCAGTACTTC. Amino acid sequence: CASSWGEARRYEQYF.